The present T cell receptor (beta chain) was sequenced within a study of spatial heterogeneity in lung cancer. Study-wide results and caveats: Expanded alpha and beta TCR counts within tumors tracked tumor mutation counts.

A single record per CDR3 protein comes from TCRdb applying MiXCR to the 5' RACE reads. The sample has about 9,100 distinct CDR3 sequences; under 6.5% are singletons. Time point described: sample taken at primary tumor resection. CDR3 length equals 16 residues. V was cut by 5 bases and J by 1 base, with 17 bases left in between. Germline loops: CDR1 SEHNR, CDR2 FQNEAQ (reference sequence). As to this clonotype: Antigen: not known.

The chain employs TRBV7-9 and TRBJ1-1; D not certain. The sequences come from lung tumor tissue, collected at surgery. This receptor was identified in a female donor with early-stage non-small cell lung cancer. CDR3 DNA sequence: TGTGCCAGCAGCCCCCCCTGGGGTTACGGGAACACTGAAGCTTTCTTT. Translating gives CASSPPWGYGNTEAFF. The full variable domain, in which reference TRBV7-9 and TRBJ1-1 provide the parts outside the CDR3, is DTGVSQNPRHKITKRGQNVTFRCDPISEHNRLYWYRQTLGQGPEFLTYFQNEAQLEKSRLLSDRFSAERPKGSFSTLEIQRTEQGDSAMYLCASSPPWGYGNTEAFFGQGTRLTVV.